A single sample is the source of the 9 T cell receptor beta chains below, sequenced in a study of T cells in Graves' hyperthyroidism and ophthalmopathy. Amplified TCR beta CDR3 regions came from RNA transcripts. RT-PCR in the first round (using the HTBI primer set) targeted the TCR CDR3. TCRdb re-called the multiplex PCR reads with MiXCR, one entry per CDR3 protein. In the table there are just over 550,000 distinct CDR3 sequences, 40% to 55% of which are singletons. Sequencing used peripheral blood or thyroid tissue (not recorded which). All receptors come from a woman between 18 and 29 years old with Graves' hyperthyroidism.

This chain connects TRBV7-9 to TRBJ1-1; 9 bases align to TRBD1. J gave up 1 base and V 4 bases, and 4 bases lay outside the gene matches. The CDR3 loop spans 15 amino acids. Germline CDR1 and CDR2: SEHNR and FQNEAQ (reference sequence). The CDR3 here is CASSWGTGSNTEAFF. CDR3 nucleotide sequence: TGTGCCAGCAGCTGGGGGACAGGGTCGAACACTGAAGCTTTCTTT.

The V gene is TRBV29-1, the J gene TRBJ1-2; 8 nucleotides agree with TRBD1. In germline, CDR1 is SQVTM, CDR2 ANQGSEA. The CDR3 extends over 10 amino acids. CDR3 coding DNA: TGCAGTGCAGGGGGCTTTGGCTACACCTTC. Its translation: CSAGGFGYTF.

The rearrangement links TRBV20-1 to TRBJ1-1; D is unresolved. Germline CDR1 reads DFQATT; CDR2 reads SNEGSKA (reference sequence). The CDR3 sequence is 15 residues long. Trimming stripped 3 bases from V and 3 bases from J, with 17 bases between. The CDR3 DNA reads as TGCAGTGCTAGGGCAAATGAGGTCAAGGACACTGAAGCTTTCTTT. This gives the protein CSARANEVKDTEAFF.

In regard to this clonotype: This may be a read error, as it is one base from a much larger clone. V usage is TRBV2 and J usage is TRBJ1-3; D may be TRBD1 (5 bases). V gave up 7 bases and J gave up 1 base, with 14 bases separating them. The germline V gene has CDR1 SNHLY and CDR2 FYNNEI. This CDR3 has 15 residues. DNA of the CDR3: TGTGCCAGCAAGACAGCCGCCGGGTCTGGAAACACCATATATTTT. It codes for CASKTAAGSGNTIYF.

CDR3 protein: CSRDIQANYGYTF. CDR3 coding DNA: TGCAGCCGGGACATCCAAGCTAACTATGGCTACACCTTC. J is TRBJ1-2 and V is TRBV29-1, with D possibly TRBD1 on 6 matching bases. The length of the CDR3 is 13 residues. V was clipped by 8 bases and J by 0 bases, with 13 bases between them. Germline V gene data show CDR1 as SQVTM and CDR2 as ANQGSEA.

This sequence joins TRBV15 and TRBJ2-7; tentatively, D is TRBD2 (5 bases). Trimming took off 0 bases at V and 11 bases at J, with 17 bases between the two ends. Germline lookup yields CDR1 LNHNV and CDR2 YYDKDF (reference sequence). The CDR3 covers 14 residues. The CDR3 loop reads CATSRDRVAGGKYF. The CDR3, as DNA: TGTGCCACCAGCAGAGATCGGGTGGCGGGCGGAAAGTACTTC.

This chain links TRBV7-2 with TRBJ2-5; 9 bases are a match to TRBD2. Germline trimming cut 5 bases from V and 5 bases from J; bases unmatched to any gene: 9. This CDR3 has 15 amino acids. The germline V gene has CDR1 SGHTA and CDR2 FQGNSA. CDR3 in amino acids: CASSPTSGGGETQYF. The CDR3 bases are TGTGCCAGCAGCCCGACTAGCGGAGGGGGGGAGACCCAGTACTTC.

This chain joins TRBV15 and TRBJ2-7; unclear D gene. Germline-derived CDR1 and CDR2 are LNHNV and YYDKDF (reference sequence). The ends were cut back, 2 bases at V and 0 bases at J, with 8 bases in the middle. This CDR3 comprises 14 residues. The CDR3 here is CATSRRTTSYEQYF. The CDR3 DNA is TGTGCCACCAGCAGACGGACGACCTCCTACGAGCAGTACTTC.

The rearrangement uses TRBV19 and TRBJ2-5, with a tentative D call TRBD2 (6 bases). The CDR3 has 12 residues. V lost 6 bases and J 7 bases, leaving 12 bases between the germline ends. From germline, CDR1 is LNHDA and CDR2 SQIVND (reference sequence). CDR3 DNA sequence: TGTGCCAGTAGACAAAGGAGGGGGACCCAGTACTTC. Its translation is CASRQRRGTQYF.